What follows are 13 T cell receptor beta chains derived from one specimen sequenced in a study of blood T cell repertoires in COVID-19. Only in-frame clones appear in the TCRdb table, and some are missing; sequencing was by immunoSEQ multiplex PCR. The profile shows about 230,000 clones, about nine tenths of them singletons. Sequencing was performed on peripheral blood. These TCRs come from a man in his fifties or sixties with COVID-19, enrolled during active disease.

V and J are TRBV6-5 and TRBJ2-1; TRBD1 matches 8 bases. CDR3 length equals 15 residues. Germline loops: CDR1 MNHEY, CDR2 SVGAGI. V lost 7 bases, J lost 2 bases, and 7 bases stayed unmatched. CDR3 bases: TGTGCCAGCACGCGACAGGGGCGAACCTACAATGAGCAGTTCTTC. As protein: CASTRQGRTYNEQFF.

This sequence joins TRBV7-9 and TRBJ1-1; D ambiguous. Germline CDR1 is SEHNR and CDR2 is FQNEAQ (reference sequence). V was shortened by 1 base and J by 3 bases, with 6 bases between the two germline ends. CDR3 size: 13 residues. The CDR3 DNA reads TGTGCCAGCAGCTTAGTGGAGGACACTGAAGCTTTCTTT. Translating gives CASSLVEDTEAFF.

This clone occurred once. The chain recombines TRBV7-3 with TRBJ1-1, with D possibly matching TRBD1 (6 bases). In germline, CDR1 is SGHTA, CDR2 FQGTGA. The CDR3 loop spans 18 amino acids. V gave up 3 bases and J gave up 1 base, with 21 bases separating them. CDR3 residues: CASSFLFPRQDTNTEAFF. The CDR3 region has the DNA TGTGCCAGCAGCTTTTTGTTCCCACGACAGGACACGAACACTGAAGCTTTCTTT.

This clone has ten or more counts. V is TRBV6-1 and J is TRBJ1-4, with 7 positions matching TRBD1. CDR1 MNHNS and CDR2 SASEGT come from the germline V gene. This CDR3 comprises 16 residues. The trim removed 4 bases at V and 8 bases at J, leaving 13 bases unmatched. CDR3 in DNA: TGTGCCAGCAGTGGGGGATCTGACAGGGCCGGAGAAAAACTGTTTTTT. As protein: CASSGGSDRAGEKLFF.

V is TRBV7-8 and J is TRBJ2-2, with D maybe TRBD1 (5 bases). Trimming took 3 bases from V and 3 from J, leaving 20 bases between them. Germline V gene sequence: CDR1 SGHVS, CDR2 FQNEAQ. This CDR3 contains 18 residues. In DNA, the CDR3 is TGTGCCAGCAGCTTCGCCGACCAGGGTGGTGGGTACACCGGGGAGCTGTTTTTT. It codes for CASSFADQGGGYTGELFF.

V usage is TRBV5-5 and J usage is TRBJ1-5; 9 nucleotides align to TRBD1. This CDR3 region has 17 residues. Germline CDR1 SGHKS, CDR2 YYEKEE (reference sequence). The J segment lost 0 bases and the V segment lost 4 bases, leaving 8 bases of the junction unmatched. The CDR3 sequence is CASSGGTGSYSNQPQHF. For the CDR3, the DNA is TGTGCCAGCAGCGGCGGGACAGGGAGTTATAGCAATCAGCCCCAGCATTTT.

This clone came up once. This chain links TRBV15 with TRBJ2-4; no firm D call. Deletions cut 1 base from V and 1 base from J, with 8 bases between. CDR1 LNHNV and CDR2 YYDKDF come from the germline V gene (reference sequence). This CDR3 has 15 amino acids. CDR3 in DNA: TGTGCCACCAGCAGAGGAGGTGTTGCCAAAAACATTCAGTACTTC. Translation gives CATSRGGVAKNIQYF.

CDR3: CASAYGGNQPQHF. In DNA form, the CDR3 reads TGTGCCAGCGCTTATGGGGGGAATCAGCCCCAGCATTTT. This chain uses TRBV28 with TRBJ1-5; D may be TRBD1 (5 bases). The germline CDR1 and CDR2 sequences are MDHEN and SYDVKM. This CDR3 region has 13 residues. Trimming pared 8 bases from V and 4 bases from J, leaving 12 bases between.

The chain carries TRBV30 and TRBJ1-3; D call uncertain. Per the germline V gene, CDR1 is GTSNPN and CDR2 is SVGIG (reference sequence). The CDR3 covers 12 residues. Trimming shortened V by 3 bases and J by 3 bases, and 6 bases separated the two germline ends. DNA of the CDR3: TGTGCCTGGAGCGGTATTGGAAACACCATATATTTT. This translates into CAWSGIGNTIYF.

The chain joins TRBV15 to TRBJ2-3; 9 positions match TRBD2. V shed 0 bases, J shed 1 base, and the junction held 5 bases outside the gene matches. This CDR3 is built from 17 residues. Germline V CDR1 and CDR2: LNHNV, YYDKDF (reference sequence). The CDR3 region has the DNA TGTGCCACCAGCAGAGATGCGCGGGGGGGCCGCACAGATACGCAGTATTTT. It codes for CATSRDARGGRTDTQYF.

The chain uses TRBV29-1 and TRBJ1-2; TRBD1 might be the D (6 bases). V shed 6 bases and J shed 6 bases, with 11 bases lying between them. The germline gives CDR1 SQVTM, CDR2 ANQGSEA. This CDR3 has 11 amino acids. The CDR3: CSVTRGNGYTF. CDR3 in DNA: TGCAGCGTCACCAGGGGCAATGGCTACACCTTC.

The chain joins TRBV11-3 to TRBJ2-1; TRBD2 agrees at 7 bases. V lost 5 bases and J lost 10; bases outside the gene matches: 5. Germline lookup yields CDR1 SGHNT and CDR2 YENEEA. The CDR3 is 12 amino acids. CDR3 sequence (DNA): TGTGCCAGCAGCGGGGGGGGAAGAGAGCAGTTCTTC. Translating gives CASSGGGREQFF. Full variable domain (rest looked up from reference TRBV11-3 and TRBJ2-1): EAGVVQSPRYKIIEKKQPVAFWCNPISGHNTLYWYLQNLGQGPELLIRYENEEAVDDSQLPKDRFSAERLKGVDSTLKIQPAELGDSAVYLCASSGGGREQFFGPGTRLTVL.

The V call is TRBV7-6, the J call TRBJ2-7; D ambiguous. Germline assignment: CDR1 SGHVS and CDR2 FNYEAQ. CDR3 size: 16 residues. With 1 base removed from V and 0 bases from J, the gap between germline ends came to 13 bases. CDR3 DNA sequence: TGTGCCAGCAGCTTAGAGGCCGGGTCGAGCTCCTACGAGCAGTACTTC. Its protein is CASSLEAGSSSYEQYF. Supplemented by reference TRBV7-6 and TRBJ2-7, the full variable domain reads GAGVSQSPRYKVTKRGQDVALRCDPISGHVSLYWYRQALGQGPEFLTYFNYEAQQDKSGLPNDRFSAERPEGSISTLTIQRTEQRDSAMYRCASSLEAGSSSYEQYFGPGTRLTVT.